These 22 T cell receptor beta chains were all obtained from the same sample, sequenced in a study of T cells in Graves' hyperthyroidism and ophthalmopathy. Using RNA transcripts as the source, TCR beta CDR3 regions were amplified. The primer set for the first-round RT-PCR of the TCR CDR3 was HTBI. In TCRdb, the multiplex PCR reads were re-called with MiXCR into one record per CDR3 protein. The table lists approximately 590,000 distinct CDR3 sequences, approximately 44% of them singletons. Material for sequencing was peripheral blood or thyroid tissue (not recorded which). These receptors came from a woman under 30 with Graves' hyperthyroidism.

In its sample, this clonotype was seen many times. The chain joins TRBV5-1 to TRBJ1-4, with D unclear. The germline gives CDR1 SGHRS, CDR2 YFSETQ. CDR3 size: 16 residues. Trimming removed 0 bases at V and 4 bases at J, with 13 bases between. CDR3 sequence (DNA): TGCGCCAGCAGCTTGGAATTAGCGGCGATTAATGAAAAACTGTTTTTT. Amino acid sequence: CASSLELAAINEKLFF.

In regard to this clonotype: The junction departs from germline at one end; a sequencing error may be responsible. The chain joins TRBV10-3 to TRBJ1-3, with 8 bases that match TRBD1. The germline CDR1 and CDR2 sequences are ENHRY and SYGVKD. This CDR3 has 14 residues. The DNA of the CDR3 is TGTGCCAGCAGTTTGGACAGGGCGGACCCCACCATATATTTT. Translated: CASSLDRADPTIYF.

The chain carries TRBV29-1 and TRBJ1-5; 7 bases line up with TRBD1. This CDR3 comprises 13 residues. Germline CDR1 reads SQVTM; CDR2 reads ANQGSEA. Germline trimming cut 6 bases from V and 2 bases from J; bases unmatched to any gene: 4. The CDR3 is CSVGTVGNQPQHF. In DNA, the CDR3 is TGCAGCGTAGGGACAGTAGGCAATCAGCCCCAGCATTTT.

This clonotype was seen once. This may arise from a read error, as a much more abundant clone is one base away. V is TRBV13 and J is TRBJ1-1; TRBD1 agrees at 7 bases. V dropped 0 bases and J dropped 11; count of bases not matched to a gene: 3. The CDR3 sequence is 12 residues long. Germline lookup yields CDR1 PRHDT and CDR2 FYEKMQ (reference sequence). The CDR3 protein is CASSLGRGLAFF. In nucleotides, the CDR3 is TGTGCCAGCAGCTTAGGGAGGGGGCTGGCTTTCTTT.

This clonotype was seen only a few times. In nucleotides, the CDR3 is TGTGCCAGTAGTATATTGTCGGGAAACACCATATATTTT. Its translation: CASSILSGNTIYF. J is TRBJ1-3 and V is TRBV19; D is uncertain. Trimming pared 2 bases from V and 4 bases from J, leaving 6 bases between. The germline V gene encodes CDR1 LNHDA and CDR2 SQIVND (reference sequence). CDR3 length: 13 amino acids. Drawing the rest from reference TRBV19 and TRBJ1-3, the complete variable domain is DGGITQSPKYLFRKEGQNVTLSCEQNLNHDAMYWYRQDPGQGLRLIYYSQIVNDFQKGDIAEGYSVSREKKESFPLTVTSAQKNPTAFYLCASSILSGNTIYFGEGSWLTVV.

J is TRBJ2-7 and V is TRBV6-5, with 7 bases fitting TRBD2. Unmatched junction bases numbered 14, after V lost 7 bases and J lost 5 bases. CDR1 is MNHEY and CDR2 is SVGAGI in the germline V gene. The CDR3 spans 15 residues. The chain's CDR3 is CASTFSPGRNDEQYF. CDR3 in DNA: TGTGCCAGCACTTTTAGTCCCGGGAGGAACGACGAGCAGTACTTC.

V gene TRBV9 combines with J gene TRBJ1-5; D is undetermined. V was clipped by 2 bases and J by 2 bases, with 8 bases between them. Germline CDR1 is SGDLS and CDR2 is YYNGEE. The CDR3 runs 14 residues. The CDR3 nucleotides are TGTGCCAGCAGCGTCTTTTTAGGCAATCAGCCCCAGCATTTT. Translating gives CASSVFLGNQPQHF.

As regards this clonotype: Given a much more abundant clone one base away, this may be a read error. The chain links TRBV10-3 to TRBJ1-1, with a possible D match to TRBD1 (6 bases). V lost 10 bases and J lost 0, with 18 bases in between. The CDR3 consists of 15 residues. The germline V gene has CDR1 ENHRY and CDR2 SYGVKD. The CDR3 spells CATSLTGTMNTEAFF. The CDR3 region has the DNA TGTGCCACCAGCTTAACCGGGACAATGAACACTGAAGCTTTCTTT.

The chain recombines TRBV2 with TRBJ2-5, with a possible D match to TRBD1 (5 bases). Trimming removed 5 bases at V and 5 bases at J, with 15 bases between. Per germline, CDR1 SNHLY and CDR2 FYNNEI. This CDR3 has 14 amino acids. The CDR3 nucleotides read TGTGCCAGCAGTTTAACAGGATTAGGGGAGACCCAGTACTTC. Protein sequence: CASSLTGLGETQYF.

The CDR3 nucleotides read TGTGCCATCAGTGACCCTGCGGGCACAGATACGCAGTATTTT. It yields the protein CAISDPAGTDTQYF. The chain links TRBV10-3 to TRBJ2-3; D call uncertain. Germline lookup yields CDR1 ENHRY and CDR2 SYGVKD. V shed 3 bases and J shed 1 base, with 8 bases lying between them. This CDR3 contains 14 residues.

This clonotype was seen ten or more times. This chain uses TRBV7-9 with TRBJ2-6; maybe TRBD2 (5 bases). CDR1 is SEHNR and CDR2 is FQNEAQ in the germline V gene (reference sequence). The CDR3 totals 14 residues. Trimming shortened V by 5 bases and J by 2 bases, and 7 bases separated the two germline ends. The CDR3 DNA reads as TGTGCCAGCAGCCAGAGGGCTGGGGCCAACGTCCTGACTTTC. This sequence encodes CASSQRAGANVLTF.

The V gene is TRBV2, the J gene TRBJ2-7; D unresolved. The V gene lost 3 bases and the J gene lost 4 bases, with 19 bases spanning the gap. The CDR3 runs to 16 residues. Germline assignment: CDR1 SNHLY and CDR2 FYNNEI. In DNA form, the CDR3 reads TGTGCCAGCAGTGATCCCGGGTCTCGGCACTTATACGAGCAGTACTTC. Translating gives CASSDPGSRHLYEQYF.

This clonotype has a count of ten or more. V and J are TRBV7-9 and TRBJ1-6; D gene ambiguous. The CDR3 extends over 12 amino acids. CDR1 SEHNR and CDR2 FQNEAQ come from the germline V gene (reference sequence). Trimming took off 3 bases at V and 8 bases at J, with 5 bases between the two ends. CDR3 in DNA: TGTGCCAGCAGCTTCGGATATTCACCCCTCCACTTT. It specifies CASSFGYSPLHF.

This clonotype came up a few times. Mismatch with germline at one junction end may stem from a read error. V is TRBV7-2 and J is TRBJ1-5, with 7 bases that match TRBD1. The length of the CDR3 is 15 residues. CDR1 is SGHTA, CDR2 FQGNSA, per germline. The CDR3 DNA follows: TGCGCCAGCAGCCACTCGGACAGGAGCAATCAGCCCCAGCATTTT. This gives the protein CASSHSDRSNQPQHF.

This clonotype has a count of ten or more. This sequence joins TRBV2 and TRBJ2-7; D is unclear. Germline CDR1 and CDR2: SNHLY and FYNNEI. The CDR3 loop spans 11 amino acids. V was clipped by 6 bases and J by 0 bases, with 3 bases between them. The chain's CDR3 is CASRSSYEQYF. The CDR3 region has the DNA TGTGCCAGCAGGTCCTCCTACGAGCAGTACTTC.

The rearrangement links TRBV19 to TRBJ1-1; a weak D match, TRBD1 (6 bases). The CDR3 extends over 16 amino acids. CDR1 LNHDA and CDR2 SQIVND come from the germline V gene (reference sequence). The V gene lost 6 bases and the J gene lost 1 base, with 18 bases spanning the gap. DNA for the CDR3: TGTGCCAGTAGCATTGGGGGGGGGGCTGGGAACACTGAAGCTTTCTTT. Translating it yields CASSIGGGAGNTEAFF.

This clonotype has a handful of counts. This chain joins TRBV7-8 and TRBJ1-1; D not certain. The CDR3 covers 16 residues. The V gene lost 1 base and the J gene lost 0 bases, with 12 bases spanning the gap. Per germline, CDR1 SGHVS and CDR2 FQNEAQ. CDR3 coding DNA: TGTGCCAGCAGCTTAGACGAGAGGGATATGAACACTGAAGCTTTCTTT. Protein sequence: CASSLDERDMNTEAFF. Drawing the rest from reference TRBV7-8 and TRBJ1-1, the complete variable domain is GAGVSQSPRYKVAKRGQDVALRCDPISGHVSLFWYQQALGQGPEFLTYFQNEAQLDKSGLPSDRFFAERPEGSVSTLKIQRTQQEDSAVYLCASSLDERDMNTEAFFGQGTRLTVV.

The J gene is TRBJ1-1, the V gene TRBV14; D is unclear. CDR1 and CDR2 (germline): SGHDN, FVKESK. The CDR3 spans 15 residues. The V end lost 4 bases, the J end lost 4 bases, and 16 bases lay between the germline ends. CDR3 sequence (DNA): TGTGCCAGCAGCCGTCTTCTTGGTTCGAGCACTGAAGCTTTCTTT. As protein: CASSRLLGSSTEAFF.

The genes are TRBV19 and TRBJ1-1; TRBD1 might be the D (5 bases). There are 15 residues in the CDR3. Trimming removed 7 bases from V and 0 bases from J, with 15 bases in between. CDR1 and CDR2 (germline): LNHDA, SQIVND (reference sequence). The CDR3 DNA is TGTGCCAGTACCCTTGGGACCGGCATGAACACTGAAGCTTTCTTT. It translates to CASTLGTGMNTEAFF.

The chain employs TRBV10-3 and TRBJ2-6; a weak D match, TRBD2 (6 bases). V lost 10 bases and J lost 0, with 13 bases in between. The V gene's germline CDR1 is ENHRY and CDR2 SYGVKD. CDR3 length: 15 residues. CDR3: CATRPGGSGANVLTF. The CDR3 DNA is TGTGCCACGCGGCCCGGGGGCTCTGGGGCCAACGTCCTGACTTTC.

This clonotype has at least ten counts. J is TRBJ2-5 and V is TRBV19; 11 nucleotides match TRBD1. The germline V gene encodes CDR1 LNHDA and CDR2 SQIVND (reference sequence). This CDR3 has 13 amino acids. V gave up 8 bases and J gave up 4 bases; unmatched junction bases: 3. As DNA, the CDR3 is TGTGCCAGTTGGGACAGGGGGGGAGAGACCCAGTACTTC. Translated, it gives CASWDRGGETQYF.

This rearrangement joins TRBV20-1 to TRBJ2-7; 10 positions match TRBD2. CDR3 length: 13 residues. Germline V gene sequence: CDR1 DFQATT, CDR2 SNEGSKA (reference sequence). V shed 5 bases and J 4 bases; nucleotides not matched to a gene: 5. CDR3 in amino acids: CSAPLAGVYEQYF. DNA of the CDR3: TGCAGTGCTCCGCTAGCGGGAGTGTACGAGCAGTACTTC.